The clone carrying this T cell receptor (beta chain) was observed a handful of times. This record comes from a study of OX40 agonist ivuxolimab in advanced cancers. In the study overall: Every 2 weeks, patients received ivuxolimab intravenously, dosed at 0.01 to 10 mg/kg.

The CDR3 is 15 amino acids. Trimming took 3 bases from V and 6 from J, leaving 15 bases between them. Germline loops: CDR1 MNHEY, CDR2 SMNVEV (reference sequence). Method: immunoSEQ multiplex PCR; TCRdb's copy keeps in-frame clones and lacks some. The data hold about 48,000 clones, with roughly 81% observed a single time. The V and J genes are TRBV27 and TRBJ2-1; a weak D match, TRBD2 (6 bases). This TCR came from an adult with an advanced solid tumor such as melanoma, head and neck, liver or kidney cancer. Here the sequenced sample was CD4+ or CD8+ T cells sorted from blood, taken in a trial of the OX40 agonist ivuxolimab. Here the CDR3 DNA reads TGTGCCAGCAGTTTTCTGACTAGGGTTACCAATGAGCAGTTCTTC. It encodes CASSFLTRVTNEQFF.